These 23 T cell receptor beta chains came from one sample sequenced in a study of CD8+ T cells in alopecia areata (dated by TCRdb to 2016 to 2019). The time point label, as the study defines it: about 5 months on oral tofacitinib. The treatment or condition tag for this specimen amounts to: oral pan-JAK inhibitor, 5-10 mg twice daily. Receptor amplification or capture employed the immunoSEQ multiplex PCR assay. RNA was extracted from all samples and reverse transcribed into cDNA as template for TCR sequencing. This is the immuneACCESS table as TCRdb keeps it, with only in-frame sequences that have V and J called. A part of the clones is gone; compared with another copy, unresolved V genes explain less than half, and the rest is unexplained. In this sample the table shows over 95,000 clones, approximately 51% of which occur a single time. Of the sample, around 3.4% is held by the ten largest clones.

The source was CD4+ T cells sorted from blood, collected at week 24, from a patient treated with tofacitinib. These receptors were collected from a human donor with alopecia areata.

V and J are TRBV5-4 and TRBJ1-1, with 12 bases lining up with TRBD1. Germline V gene lookup returns CDR1 SGHNT and CDR2 YYREEE (reference sequence). The CDR3 is made up of 16 amino acids. V shed 4 bases, J shed 5 bases, and the junction held 9 bases outside the gene matches. CDR3 bases: TGTGCCAGCAGCCCCGGGACAGGGGGCGCGAGAACTGAAGCTTTCTTT. Protein product: CASSPGTGGARTEAFF.

This clone was seen more than once but under ten times. The germline gene is not matched at one end of the junction; a read error may be the cause. The gene calls are TRBV7-7 and TRBJ2-2; D assignment may be TRBD1 or TRBD2 (5 bases each). Per the germline V gene, CDR1 is SSHAT and CDR2 is FNYEAQ (reference sequence). The CDR3 runs to 14 residues. CDR3 sequence: CASSSQGATGELFF. The DNA for the CDR3 is TGTGCTAGCAGCTCGCAGGGAGCCACCGGGGAGCTGTTTTTT.

The V call is TRBV14, the J call TRBJ1-2; D uncertain. V was clipped by 3 bases and J by 3 bases, with 2 bases between them. The CDR3 contains 11 residues. Germline V CDR1 and CDR2: SGHDN, FVKESK. CDR3 nucleotides: TGTGCCAGCAGCCAGGACTATGGCTACACCTTC. It specifies CASSQDYGYTF.

This clone was picked up a small number of times. Germline is not matched at one junction end, which may reflect a read error. This chain links TRBV7-7 with TRBJ2-7; TRBD2 agrees at 9 bases. The J call may be wrong; the DNA end is better matched by TRBJ2-1. Germline V gene data show CDR1 as SSHAT and CDR2 as FNYEAQ (reference sequence). This CDR3 is 17 amino acids long. CDR3 DNA sequence: TGTGCTAGCAGCCCCGGGACTAGCCTTTTCCTCAAGAATGAGCAGTTCTTC. Encoded protein: CASSPGTSLFLKNEQFF.

This clone was counted between two and nine times. The gene calls are TRBV28 and TRBJ1-5; D may be TRBD1 (6 bases). The CDR3 consists of 13 residues. CDR1 is MDHEN, CDR2 SYDVKM, per germline. The ends were cut back, 6 bases at V and 4 bases at J, with 10 bases in the middle. CDR3 sequence reads: CASRPQGNQPQHF. The CDR3 DNA sequence: TGTGCCAGCAGACCGCAGGGGAATCAGCCCCAGCATTTT.

With respect to this clone: Germline and junction disagree at one end, which may indicate a read error. The V gene is TRBV12-5, the J gene TRBJ2-3; no clear D gene. Germline CDR1 reads LGHNT; CDR2 reads FRNRAP. CDR3 length: 12 amino acids. CDR3 region: CASGPGPTKVDF. The CDR3 region has the DNA TGTGCTAGTGGTCCAGGCCCCACCAAAGTTGATTTT.

The chain uses TRBV9 and TRBJ1-1; perhaps TRBD1 as D (6 bases). Germline V CDR1 and CDR2: SGDLS, YYNGEE. The V and J ends lost 1 base and 1 base respectively, with 8 bases between them. CDR3 size: 14 residues. The CDR3 sequence: CASSVRTENTEAFF. CDR3 nucleotide sequence: TGTGCCAGCAGCGTAAGGACAGAGAACACTGAAGCTTTCTTT.

This CDR3 is CASSYSAGGYEQYF. The CDR3 DNA sequence: TGTGCCAGCAGTTACTCTGCAGGGGGCTACGAGCAGTACTTC. The chain uses TRBV6-5 and TRBJ2-7; 7 bases fit TRBD1. Germline V gene sequence: CDR1 MNHEY, CDR2 SVGAGI. The CDR3 length is 14 residues. Losses at the gene ends were 0 bases for V and 3 bases for J; bases not matched to a gene: 2.

The V gene is TRBV29-1, the J gene TRBJ1-1, with a possible D match to TRBD1 (5 bases). The CDR3 contains 13 residues. Deletions cut 6 bases from V and 6 bases from J, with 17 bases between. The germline gives CDR1 SQVTM, CDR2 ANQGSEA. Here the CDR3 DNA reads TGCAGCGTGGGTGGACATCAGGGCGCTGAAGCTTTCTTT. It translates to CSVGGHQGAEAFF.

This sequence joins TRBV29-1 and TRBJ1-2; a possible D gene is TRBD1 (5 bases). CDR3 length: 14 amino acids. Germline V gene lookup returns CDR1 SQVTM and CDR2 ANQGSEA. V lost 5 bases and J 0 bases, leaving 13 bases between the germline ends. The CDR3 DNA reads as TGCAGCGTTACGACAGATACCTCTAACTATGGCTACACCTTC. Translating gives CSVTTDTSNYGYTF.

The chain joins TRBV2 to TRBJ2-1; 16 nucleotides agree with TRBD2. Trimming at V came to 9 bases and at J to 8 bases, leaving 4 bases not matched to a gene. Germline CDR1 reads SNHLY; CDR2 reads FYNNEI. The length of the CDR3 is 14 residues. CDR3 coding DNA: TGTGCCAGGACCGGGACTAGCGGGGGGGATGAGCAGTTCTTC. Amino acid sequence: CARTGTSGGDEQFF. The whole variable domain, remainder taken from reference TRBV2 and TRBJ2-1, is EPEVTQTPSHQVTQMGQEVILRCVPISNHLYFYWYRQILGQKVEFLVSFYNNEISEKSEIFDDQFSVERPDGSNFTLKIRSTKLEDSAMYFCARTGTSGGDEQFFGPGTRLTVL.

This clone was seen only a few times. The chain links TRBV4-2 to TRBJ2-1; 12 bases fit TRBD2. After removal of 0 bases from V and 7 bases from J, the junction contained 1 base not matched to a gene. CDR3 length equals 15 residues. Germline CDR1 and CDR2: LGHNA and YNFKEQ. This CDR3 is CASSQEGLAGNEQFF. The CDR3 DNA follows: TGTGCCAGCAGCCAAGAAGGACTAGCGGGAAATGAGCAGTTCTTC.

The chain's CDR3 is CASRSGTTGELFF. The CDR3, as DNA: TGCGCCAGCAGGTCAGGCACCACCGGGGAGCTGTTTTTT. This rearrangement joins TRBV5-1 to TRBJ2-2; no definite D call. V was trimmed by 5 bases and J by 4 bases, leaving 9 bases between them. CDR1 and CDR2 from the germline V gene are SGHRS and YFSETQ. The CDR3 runs to 13 residues. Together with reference TRBV5-1 and TRBJ2-2, the CDR3 gives the full variable domain: KAGVTQTPRYLIKTRGQQVTLSCSPISGHRSVSWYQQTPGQGLQFLFEYFSETQRNKGNFPGRFSGRQFSNSRSEMNVSTLELGDSALYLCASRSGTTGELFFGEGSRLTVL.

This chain connects TRBV29-1 to TRBJ1-1; D is unresolved. Germline V CDR1 and CDR2: SQVTM, ANQGSEA. V was clipped by 1 base and J by 4 bases, with 10 bases between them. The CDR3 is 13 amino acids. The CDR3 DNA follows: TGCAGCGTTGAAGTAGCGGACGGCACTGAAGCTTTCTTT. Translation: CSVEVADGTEAFF.

The rearrangement links TRBV4-3 to TRBJ2-7, with TRBD1 matching over 8 bases. V was clipped by 0 bases and J by 3 bases; unmatched bases: 7. This CDR3 region has 16 residues. CDR1 and CDR2 from the germline V gene are LGHNA and YSLEER. Here the CDR3 DNA reads TGCGCCAGCAGCCAAGATGGGGGGACAGGAGGCTACGAGCAGTACTTC. This translates into CASSQDGGTGGYEQYF.

The V gene is TRBV7-9, the J gene TRBJ1-2; D perhaps matches TRBD1 (6 bases). CDR3 length: 13 amino acids. Trimming cost V 5 bases and J 8 bases, with 15 bases left between them. The germline V gene has CDR1 SEHNR and CDR2 FQNEAQ (reference sequence). The CDR3, as DNA: TGTGCCAGCAGCCCAACAGGGAGGGAAGGCTACACCTTC. Amino acid sequence: CASSPTGREGYTF.

This chain connects TRBV23-1 to TRBJ2-7; perhaps TRBD2 as D (6 bases). TRBV23-1 is classed as an ORF, of uncertain function. V was clipped by 0 bases and J by 2 bases, with 17 bases between them. This CDR3 is 17 amino acids long. CDR3 nucleotides: TGCGCCAGCAGTCAATCCCCGGGGGACCTTATTCCCTACGAGCAGTACTTC. Amino acids: CASSQSPGDLIPYEQYF.

A few counts support this clone. V is TRBV4-2 and J is TRBJ1-5, with D unclear. Trimming shortened V by 0 bases and J by 1 base, and 7 bases separated the two germline ends. The CDR3 length is 15 residues. Germline CDR1 reads LGHNA; CDR2 reads YNFKEQ. CDR3 sequence reads: CASSQELQSNQPQHF. The CDR3, as DNA: TGTGCCAGCAGCCAAGAATTGCAGAGCAATCAGCCCCAGCATTTT.

The CDR3 coding sequence is TGTGCCAGCAGGTATGGACAGGGGAATTCACCCCTCCACTTT. Its translation: CASRYGQGNSPLHF. The chain recombines TRBV6-6 with TRBJ1-6; 9 bases match TRBD1. CDR1 and CDR2 (germline): MNHNY, SVGAGI (reference sequence). CDR3 size: 14 residues. V shed 6 bases, J shed 7 bases, and the junction held 4 bases outside the gene matches.

This clone has more than one count but fewer than ten. The chain has TRBV13 and TRBJ2-3; no firm D call. CDR3 length equals 11 residues. From germline, CDR1 is PRHDT and CDR2 FYEKMQ (reference sequence). V shed 3 bases and J shed 2 bases, with 0 bases lying between them. CDR3 residues: CASSFTDTQYF. CDR3 nucleotide sequence: TGTGCCAGCAGCTTCACAGATACGCAGTATTTT.

CDR3 DNA sequence: TGTGCCAGCAGCGCGGGACAGGGAAGGGGCAATGAGCAGTTCTTC. It specifies CASSAGQGRGNEQFF. The chain is built from TRBV11-3 and TRBJ2-1; 9 bases line up with TRBD1. Losses at the gene ends were 5 bases for V and 6 bases for J; bases not matched to a gene: 8. The CDR3 runs 15 residues. In germline, CDR1 is SGHNT, CDR2 YENEEA.

This chain joins TRBV5-6 and TRBJ2-7, with D possibly matching TRBD1 (6 bases). Trimming left V 4 bases short and J 4 bases short, with 12 bases between. Germline values: CDR1 SGHDT, CDR2 YYEEEE. This CDR3 is 13 amino acids long. CDR3 sequence: CASSLTGIYEQYF. The CDR3 coding sequence is TGTGCCAGCAGCCTTACAGGGATTTACGAGCAGTACTTC.

This rearrangement joins TRBV15 to TRBJ2-7; the D gene is possibly TRBD2 (6 bases). Trimming left V 3 bases short and J 6 bases short, with 12 bases between. Germline V gene lookup returns CDR1 LNHNV and CDR2 YYDKDF (reference sequence). The CDR3 is made up of 13 amino acids. The CDR3 is CATSRDYLTEQYF. Here the CDR3 DNA reads TGTGCCACCAGCAGGGACTATCTGACCGAGCAGTACTTC. Supplemented by reference TRBV15 and TRBJ2-7, the full variable domain reads DAMVIQNPRYQVTQFGKPVTLSCSQTLNHNVMYWYQQKSSQAPKLLFHYYDKDFNNEADTPDNFQSRRPNTSFCFLDIRSPGLGDTAMYLCATSRDYLTEQYFGPGTRLTVT.